The rows below give T cell receptor beta chains drawn from one sample of a study of blood T cell repertoires in COVID-19. Sequenced by immunoSEQ multiplex PCR; TCRdb stores in-frame clones only, minus some. Here the sample spans 470,000 or so clones, 80% to 90% being singletons. Input material: peripheral blood. Receptors were obtained from a human donor in a cohort sampled during active COVID-19. Each CDR3 is given with its conserved first and last residue. The order of the fields is clone size, J gene, D gene, V gene, CDR3 protein, CDR3 DNA. A D gene is named only where the DNA matches it firmly. Size values are once, few and many counts, or a class for expanded clones, and some rows have none.

NA TRBJ2-5 TRBD1 TRBV3-1/TRBV3-2 CASSQFSGTVQETQYF TGTGCCAGCAGCCAATTTTCAGGGACAGTCCAAGAGACCCAGTACTTC
NA TRBJ2-7 NA TRBV2 CASSEDRTYEQYF TGTGCCAGCAGTGAAGACAGGACCTACGAGCAGTACTTC
NA TRBJ1-1 TRBD1 TRBV9 CASSVEPHGQGSRGRYTEAFF TGTGCCAGCAGCGTAGAACCTCACGGACAGGGTTCGCGAGGGCGGTACACTGAAGCTTTCTTT
NA TRBJ2-1 NA TRBV10-3 CAISDGQPRGAGHEQFF TGTGCCATCAGTGACGGACAACCCAGGGGGGCTGGTCATGAGCAGTTCTTC
NA TRBJ1-3 TRBD1 TRBV9 CASSVVDRVSGNTIYF TGTGCCAGCAGCGTAGTGGACAGGGTCTCTGGAAACACCATATATTTT
NA TRBJ1-4 TRBD1 TRBV15 CATSLGGLMNEKLFF TGTGCCACCAGCCTAGGGGGCCTTATGAATGAAAAACTGTTTTTT
NA TRBJ2-7 TRBD2 TRBV28 CASSLPGLAGRYEQYF TGTGCCAGCAGCCTTCCGGGACTAGCGGGAAGATACGAGCAGTACTTC
NA TRBJ1-1 TRBD1 TRBV6-6 CASSRQGAYTEAFF TGTGCCAGCAGTCGACAGGGGGCTTACACTGAAGCTTTCTTT
NA TRBJ1-3 TRBD1 TRBV18 CASSPPGTGRHTIYF TGTGCCAGCTCACCGCCCGGGACAGGGAGGCACACCATATATTTT
NA TRBJ1-6 TRBD1 TRBV2 CASSRQGAVDSPLHF TGTGCCAGCAGCCGACAGGGGGCGGTTGATTCACCCCTCCACTTT
NA TRBJ2-3 TRBD2 TRBV5-1 CASSPGTSFDTQYF TGCGCCAGCAGCCCTGGGACTAGTTTTGATACGCAGTATTTT
NA TRBJ1-1 NA TRBV19 CASSIEDTLNTEAFF TGTGCCAGTAGTATAGAGGACACCCTGAACACTGAAGCTTTCTTT
NA TRBJ1-2 TRBD1 TRBV12-5 CASGRTGRSTF TGTGCTAGTGGAAGGACAGGGCGGTCCACCTTC
NA TRBJ1-5 NA TRBV6-5 CASSYRGNQPQHF TGTGCCAGCAGTTATAGGGGTAATCAGCCCCAGCATTTT
NA TRBJ2-3 NA TRBV14 CASSHQRHTDTQYF TGTGCCAGCAGCCACCAAAGACACACAGATACGCAGTATTTT
NA TRBJ2-7 TRBD1 TRBV28 CASSLGAAGQGRYEQYF TGTGCCAGCAGTTTAGGCGCAGCGGGACAGGGGCGCTACGAGCAGTACTTC
NA TRBJ1-3 TRBD1 TRBV15 CATSRDRRTGSGNTIYF TGTGCCACCAGCAGAGACCGACGGACAGGGTCCGGAAACACCATATATTTT
NA TRBJ1-6 TRBD1 TRBV3-1/TRBV3-2 CASSQDGTGGPSPLHF TGTGCCAGCAGCCAAGACGGGACAGGGGGACCTTCACCCCTCCACTTT
NA TRBJ2-5 TRBD1 TRBV29-1 CSVVTQGAETQYF TGCAGCGTTGTAACTCAGGGGGCGGAGACCCAGTACTTC
once TRBJ2-6 NA TRBV27 CASSLLQFPSGANVLTF TGTGCCAGCAGTTTATTACAGTTCCCCTCTGGGGCCAACGTCCTGACTTTC
NA TRBJ2-7 NA TRBV7-9 CASSFLGLSYEQYF TGTGCCAGCAGCTTTCTCGGACTATCCTACGAGCAGTACTTC
once TRBJ2-5 NA TRBV5-5 CASSRQPYQETQYF TGTGCCAGCAGCCGACAGCCGTACCAAGAGACCCAGTACTTC
NA TRBJ2-7 TRBD2 TRBV28 CASRPTSGRPHEQYF TGTGCCAGCAGGCCAACTAGCGGGAGACCCCACGAGCAGTACTTC
NA TRBJ2-1 NA TRBV24-1 CATSRGYNEQFF TGTGCCACCAGCAGGGGCTACAATGAGCAGTTCTTC
once TRBJ1-5 NA TRBV27 CASSSRGQPQHF TGTGCCAGCAGTTCCCGAGGTCAGCCCCAGCATTTT
NA TRBJ2-1 TRBD2 TRBV6-6 CASTLAGGMDEQFF TGTGCCAGCACTTTAGCGGGAGGAATGGATGAGCAGTTCTTC
NA TRBJ2-2 TRBD2 TRBV7-2 CASSSNSGSGGELFF TGTGCCAGCAGCTCGAATAGCGGGAGCGGCGGGGAGCTGTTTTTT
few TRBJ2-2 NA TRBV18 CASSPSGFGGGELFF TGTGCCAGCTCACCATCCGGATTCGGGGGCGGGGAGCTGTTTTTT
NA TRBJ2-1 NA TRBV7-9 CASSFTVNEQFF TGTGCCAGCAGCTTCACGGTCAATGAGCAGTTCTTC
NA TRBJ2-1 TRBD2 TRBV3-1/TRBV3-2 CASTPGLAAYNEQFF TGTGCCAGCACCCCGGGACTAGCGGCCTACAATGAGCAGTTCTTC
NA TRBJ1-1 TRBD1 TRBV4-1 CASSQEPGQGYNEAFF TGCGCCAGCAGCCAAGAACCGGGACAGGGGTATAATGAAGCTTTCTTT
NA TRBJ2-1 TRBD2 TRBV7-2 CASSPRIAGAYNEQFF TGTGCCAGCAGCCCGCGGATAGCGGGAGCCTACAATGAGCAGTTCTTC
NA TRBJ2-7 TRBD1 TRBV14 CASSQEAGTGGTGEQYF TGTGCCAGCAGCCAAGAGGCCGGGACAGGGGGAACGGGCGAGCAGTACTTC
NA TRBJ2-3 TRBD2 TRBV5-1 CASSLLAGFLDTQYF TGCGCCAGCAGCTTACTAGCGGGATTCCTGGATACGCAGTATTTT
NA TRBJ1-2 NA TRBV5-5 CASSSDPGFPGAGYTF TGTGCCAGCAGCTCTGATCCGGGTTTTCCTGGGGCTGGCTACACCTTC
NA TRBJ2-1 NA TRBV9 CASSDQDLLYNEQFF TGTGCCAGCAGCGACCAGGACTTACTTTACAATGAGCAGTTCTTC
NA TRBJ1-2 NA TRBV5-1 CASSFMGRGDYGYTF TGCGCCAGCAGCTTTATGGGCAGGGGAGACTATGGCTACACCTTC
NA TRBJ2-1 NA TRBV29-1 CSEEGQSCSNNEQFF TGCAGCGAAGAAGGACAGTCCTGCTCCAACAATGAGCAGTTCTTC
once TRBJ2-7 TRBD2 TRBV28 CASSLGGLGSGRSGEQYF TGTGCCAGCAGTTTAGGAGGGTTGGGCAGCGGGAGGTCGGGAGAGCAGTACTTC
NA TRBJ1-1 NA TRBV18 CASSPRTAQTEAFF TGTGCCAGCTCACCACGGACAGCGCAGACTGAAGCTTTCTTT
NA TRBJ1-1 NA TRBV19 CASSIGASNTEAFF TGTGCCAGTAGTATAGGGGCCTCGAACACTGAAGCTTTCTTT
NA TRBJ2-1 TRBD2 TRBV19 CASSALAGYNEQFF TGTGCCAGTAGTGCACTAGCGGGGTACAATGAGCAGTTCTTC
NA TRBJ2-7 TRBD1 TRBV30 CATERDRENEQYF TGTGCCACGGAGAGGGACAGGGAGAACGAGCAGTACTTC
NA TRBJ2-3 NA TRBV10-3 CAISGEISTDTQYF TGTGCCATCAGTGGAGAAATTAGCACAGATACGCAGTATTTT